The 2 T cell receptor beta chains below were found in one sample sequenced in a study of low-dose radiotherapy and immunotherapy resistance in tumors. This sample's time point: after trial treatment. Treatment of the sample: LDRT plus nivolumab, ipilimumab, low-dose cyclophosphamide and aspirin (RACIN trial). TRAV- and TRBV-specific primers were used for first-strand cDNA, which covered alpha and beta chains. A constant-region primer paired with the V-primer adapter amplified TCRs over about 20 PCR cycles. TCRdb reanalysed the reads using MiXCR and keeps one entry per CDR3 protein. This table holds about 58,000 distinct CDR3 sequences, about 25% found once. Source: PBMCs, taken after low-dose radiotherapy plus immunotherapy. These receptors all stem from a male donor with prostate cancer.

This clonotype has at least ten counts. This sequence joins TRBV7-2 and TRBJ2-2; D call uncertain. Per the germline V gene, CDR1 is SGHTA and CDR2 is FQGNSA. This CDR3 comprises 13 residues. V was pared by 4 bases and J by 1 base, with 4 bases between. The CDR3, as DNA: TGTGCCAGCAGCTCCAAGAACACCGGGGAGCTGTTTTTT. This sequence encodes CASSSKNTGELFF.

The chain couples TRBV4-3 to TRBJ1-5; the D is unclear. The germline CDR1 and CDR2 sequences are LGHNA and YSLEER. V was trimmed by 0 bases and J by 1 base, leaving 10 bases between them. CDR3 length: 16 amino acids. The CDR3 sequence: CASSQDRAVSNQPQHF. CDR3 in DNA: TGCGCCAGCAGCCAAGATAGGGCGGTGAGCAATCAGCCCCAGCATTTT.